This T cell receptor (beta chain) derives from a study of cytomegalovirus exposure and HLA in healthy donors. Using immunoSEQ multiplex PCR, the repertoire was profiled, and TCRdb retains in-frame clones only, with some absent. The sample contains 100,000 or so clones, 86% of which appear only once. The CDR3 is made up of 18 amino acids. The V and J ends lost 2 bases and 0 bases, in that order; junction bases with no gene match: 3. Germline V CDR1 and CDR2: MGHRA, YSYEKL. This clone occurred once. This chain links TRBV4-1 with TRBJ2-3, with 15 bases that match TRBD2. The sample was PBMCs. The sequence came from a woman aged 18-35 years in good health and CMV-seropositive. CDR3 region: CASSQTGTSGGSTDTQYF. The CDR3 bases are TGCGCCAGCAGCCAAACCGGGACTAGCGGGGGGAGCACAGATACGCAGTATTTT.